This T cell receptor (beta chain) was found in a study of cytomegalovirus exposure and HLA in healthy donors. Broader study findings: TCR beta chains numbering roughly 150 were designated cytomegalovirus-associated.

Method: immunoSEQ multiplex PCR; TCRdb's copy keeps in-frame clones and lacks some. This sample carries under 200,000 clones, about 90% of them seen once, and the ten largest clones take 5% to 7%. A word on this clone: The antigen remains undetermined.

Input material: PBMCs. This clonotype was obtained from a woman aged 25 to 45 in good health and CMV-seronegative.

The CDR3 DNA reads as TGTGCCTGGAAGGGGGTACACACTGAAGCTTTCTTT. It specifies CAWKGVHTEAFF. The gene calls are TRBV30 and TRBJ1-1; D perhaps matches TRBD1 (6 bases). This CDR3 comprises 12 residues. The V gene lost 4 bases and the J gene lost 3 bases, with 9 bases spanning the gap. CDR1 and CDR2 from the germline V gene are GTSNPN and SVGIG (reference sequence).